This entry describes one T cell receptor beta chain. Participant age was roughly 18 to 95 years, and participants resided in 25 or so US areas. Cohorts were determined from participant-reported clinical history. Losses at the gene ends were 6 bases for V and 2 bases for J; bases not matched to a gene: 5. Germline V gene data show CDR1 as ENHRY and CDR2 as SYGVKD. The CDR3 consists of 14 residues. The record originates from a study of blood T cell repertoires in COVID-19. On the study more broadly: Italy, Spain and the United States were the sources of the convalescent and acute COVID-19 samples.

Per the original methods: Quantification of nucleated cells was approximated via reference gene primer amplification. Profiling relied on immunoSEQ multiplex PCR, and the TCRdb table lists in-frame clones only, not all of them. V and J calls and clone size are copied from that table; D and trimming were computed from the DNA. The repertoire holds 230,000 or so clones, with roughly 90% as singletons. This chain uses TRBV10-3 with TRBJ1-2, with 8 bases aligning to TRBD1. This sequence was found in a woman aged 40 to 55 with acute COVID-19. The sample comprised PBMCs or T cells enriched from blood (not recorded which). The CDR3 sequence is CAIRDRQGNYGYTF. In DNA, the CDR3 is TGTGCCATCAGGGATCGACAGGGGAACTATGGCTACACCTTC.